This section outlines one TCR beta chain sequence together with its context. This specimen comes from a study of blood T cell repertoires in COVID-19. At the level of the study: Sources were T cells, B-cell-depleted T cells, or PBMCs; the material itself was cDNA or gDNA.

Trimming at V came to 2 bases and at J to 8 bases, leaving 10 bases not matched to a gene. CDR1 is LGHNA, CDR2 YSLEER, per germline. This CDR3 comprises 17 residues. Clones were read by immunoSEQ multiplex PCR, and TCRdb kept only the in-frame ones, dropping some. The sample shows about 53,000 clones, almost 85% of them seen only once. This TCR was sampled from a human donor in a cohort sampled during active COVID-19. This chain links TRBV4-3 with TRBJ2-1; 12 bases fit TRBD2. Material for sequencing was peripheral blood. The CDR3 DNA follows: TGCGCCAGCAGCCAATCCCTCGCTAGCGGGGGGGCCGATGAGCAGTTCTTC. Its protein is CASSQSLASGGADEQFF.